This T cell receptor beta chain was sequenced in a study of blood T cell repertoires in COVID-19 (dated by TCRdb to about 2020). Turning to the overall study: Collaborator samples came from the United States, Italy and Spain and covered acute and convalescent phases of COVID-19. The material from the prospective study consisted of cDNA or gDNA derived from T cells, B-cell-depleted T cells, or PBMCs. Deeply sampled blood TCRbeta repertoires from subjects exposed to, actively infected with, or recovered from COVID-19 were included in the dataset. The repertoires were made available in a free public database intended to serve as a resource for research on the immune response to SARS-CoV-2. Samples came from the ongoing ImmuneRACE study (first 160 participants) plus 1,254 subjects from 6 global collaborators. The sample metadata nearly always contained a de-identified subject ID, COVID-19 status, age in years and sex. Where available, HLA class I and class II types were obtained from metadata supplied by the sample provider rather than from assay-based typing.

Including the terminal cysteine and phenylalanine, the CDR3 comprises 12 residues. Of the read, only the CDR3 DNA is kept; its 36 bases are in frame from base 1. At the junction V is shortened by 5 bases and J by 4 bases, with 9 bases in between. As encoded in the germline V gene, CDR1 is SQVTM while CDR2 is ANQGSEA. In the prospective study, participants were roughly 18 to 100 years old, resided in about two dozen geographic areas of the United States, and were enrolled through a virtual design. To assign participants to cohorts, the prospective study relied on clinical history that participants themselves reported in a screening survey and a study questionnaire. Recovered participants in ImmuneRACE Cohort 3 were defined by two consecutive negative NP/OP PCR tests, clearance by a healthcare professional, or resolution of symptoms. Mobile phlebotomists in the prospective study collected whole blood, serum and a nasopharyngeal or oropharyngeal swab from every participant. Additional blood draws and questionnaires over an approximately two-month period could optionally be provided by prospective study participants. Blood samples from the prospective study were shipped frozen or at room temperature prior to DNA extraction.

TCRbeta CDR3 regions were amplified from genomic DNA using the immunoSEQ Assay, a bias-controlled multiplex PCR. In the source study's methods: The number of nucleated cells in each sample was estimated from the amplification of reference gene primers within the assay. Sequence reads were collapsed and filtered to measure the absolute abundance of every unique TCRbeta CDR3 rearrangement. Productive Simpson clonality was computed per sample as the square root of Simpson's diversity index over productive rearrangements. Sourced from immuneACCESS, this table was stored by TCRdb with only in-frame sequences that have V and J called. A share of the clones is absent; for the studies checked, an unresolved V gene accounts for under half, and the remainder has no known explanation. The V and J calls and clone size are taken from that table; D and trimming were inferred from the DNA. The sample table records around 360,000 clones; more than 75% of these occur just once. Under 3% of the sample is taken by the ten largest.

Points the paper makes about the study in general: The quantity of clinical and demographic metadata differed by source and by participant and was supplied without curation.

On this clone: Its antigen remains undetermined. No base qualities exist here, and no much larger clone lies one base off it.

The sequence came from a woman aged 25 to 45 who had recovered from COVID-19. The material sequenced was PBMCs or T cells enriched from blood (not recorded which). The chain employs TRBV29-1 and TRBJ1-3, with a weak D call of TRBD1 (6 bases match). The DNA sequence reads TGCAGCGTTCGACAGGAGGGAAACACCATATATTTT. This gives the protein CSVRQEGNTIYF. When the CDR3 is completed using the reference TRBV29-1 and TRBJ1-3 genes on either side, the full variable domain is SAVISQKPSRDICQRGTSLTIQCQVDSQVTMMFWYRQQPGQSLTLIATANQGSEATYESGFVIDKFPISRPNLTFSTLTVSNMSPEDSSIYLCSVRQEGNTIYFGEGSWLTVV.